This T cell receptor beta chain was sequenced in a study of response to subunit inactivated influenza vaccine. Study-wide findings and caveats: The authors suggested that every seasonal influenza vaccination recruits few new T cells.

Via MiXCR, TCRdb re-called the RT-PCR reads, giving one row per CDR3 protein. The sample records hundreds of thousands of distinct CDR3 sequences, about 15% being singletons. As concerns this clonotype: Its antigen remains unidentified. Germline is not matched at one junction end, which may reflect a read error.

This receptor was identified in a man aged 50 to 59 who received an inactivated influenza vaccine. The sequencing here drew on PBMCs from blood, taken 12 days after vaccination.

DNA for the CDR3: TGTGCTAGCAGCTTCGGACAGGGCCCTATCTACGAGCAGTACTTC. Its translation: CASSFGQGPIYEQYF. V usage is TRBV7-7 and J usage is TRBJ2-7; 8 bases agree with TRBD1. The germline V gene has CDR1 SSHAT and CDR2 FNYEAQ (reference sequence). CDR3 size: 15 residues. Based on the CDR3 plus reference TRBV7-7 and TRBJ2-7, the full variable domain is GAGVSQSPRYKVTKRGQDVTLRCDPISSHATLYWYQQALGQGPEFLTYFNYEAQPDKSGLPSDRFSAERPEGSISTLTIQRTEQRDSAMYRCASSFGQGPIYEQYFGPGTRLTVT.